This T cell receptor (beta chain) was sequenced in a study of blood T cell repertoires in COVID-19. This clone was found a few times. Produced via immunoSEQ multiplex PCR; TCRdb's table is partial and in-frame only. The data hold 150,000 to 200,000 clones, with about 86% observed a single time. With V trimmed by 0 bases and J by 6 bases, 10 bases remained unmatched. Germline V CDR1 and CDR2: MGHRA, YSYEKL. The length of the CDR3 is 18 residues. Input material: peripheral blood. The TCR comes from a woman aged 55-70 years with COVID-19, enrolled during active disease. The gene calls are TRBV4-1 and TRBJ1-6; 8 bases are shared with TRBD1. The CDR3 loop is CASSQESVVTGGNSPLHF. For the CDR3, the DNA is TGCGCCAGCAGCCAAGAAAGCGTGGTCACAGGGGGTAATTCACCCCTCCACTTT.